This note documents a single T cell receptor beta chain sequence. This clone has only one observation. This receptor's antigen is unknown. Base-call qualities are not available, and no considerably larger clone is one nucleotide away. This sample was included in a study of PD-L1 blockade in urothelial cancer (dated by TCRdb to about 2017). Background for the entire study: Therapy was started in the mid-2010s for all patients, and atezolizumab 1,200 mg was administered intravenously every 3 weeks. Blood samples yielded a median of roughly 140,000 T cells and around 80,000 unique TCRs, with median clonality 0.080. Blood samples were analyzed at two time points: 3 weeks after treatment start (second dose) and 6 weeks after treatment start. Approximately 30 patients had pretreatment blood TCR-seq, roughly 24 had at least one posttreatment blood collection, and roughly 24 had tumor TCR-seq. An ECOG performance status of 0 or 1 was recorded for the patients, and 0 to 3 prior chemotherapy regimens had been received by the patients. In the same patients, pretreatment tumors underwent whole exome sequencing and RNA sequencing in addition to TCR sequencing. Durable clinical benefit meant progression-free survival longer than 6 months, and TCR features were also tested against progression-free and overall survival. Twenty-five of 29 patients were identified as males with urothelial cancer of bladder origin, and a prior smoking history was reported by 18 of 29 patients. Pretreatment tumor samples, along with matched peripheral blood serially collected before and after atezolizumab treatment, were subjected to TCR sequencing. An exploratory multi-omic analysis was conducted of the somatic, immune and clinical correlates of response to PD-L1 blockade with atezolizumab in urothelial cancer. Nine patients achieved durable clinical benefit and approximately 20 did not.

The investigation overall reported the following: A pretreatment peripheral blood TCR clonality below the median was linked to improved progression-free and overall survival. Among patients with durable benefit, tumor-associated TCR clones showed greater expansion in peripheral blood 3 weeks after treatment started (n ≈ 20, p = 0.022). Small sample size (n ≈ 30) and many exploratory analyses mean the results are intended to be hypothesis-generating.

A total of around 30 patients with locally advanced or metastatic urothelial carcinoma, treated at Memorial Sloan Kettering on a trial protocol, made up the cohort. Peripheral blood mononuclear cells were collected pretreatment and during treatment, with between 1 and 8 total time points obtained per patient. The Qiagen DNeasy Blood extraction kit was used to purify genomic DNA from total PBMCs and tumor samples. Collected pretreatment and during treatment, PBMCs were isolated and stored as previously described. Synthetic TCR analog templates were spiked into each PCR so that absolute template abundance could be estimated from read counts. The immunoSEQ assay was used to amplify TCRbeta CDR3 regions from genomic DNA with bias-controlled V and J gene primers. Sequencing of rearranged TCRbeta segments was performed at approximately 20X coverage. As for the authors' bioinformatics: Sequencing errors were corrected by clustering and CDR3s were annotated against IMGT to assign V, D and J genes. Only productive TCRbeta rearrangements were used in downstream analyses, excluding out-of-frame or stop-codon sequences. Clonality was calculated as one minus the Shannon entropy normalized by the log of the number of unique productive sequences. Fisher's exact test with Benjamini-Hochberg correction, at a threshold of adjusted p below 0.01, was used to find clones that differed between time points or between blood and tumor. In TCRdb, the immuneACCESS table is reduced to in-frame sequences with V and J assigned. These tables do not hold every clone; where another copy was compared, an unresolved V gene accounts for under half, and the others remain unexplained. For V, J and clone size, that table is used; D and trimming come from the DNA. For this sample there are about 17,000 clones; about nine tenths appear just once. The ten largest account for around 5.5% of the sample.

Germline trimming amounts to 3 bases on V and 4 bases on J, with 10 as the count of junction bases outside the gene matches. CDR1 and CDR2, per the germline V gene (reference sequence), are LNHDA and SQIVND. Spanning cysteine to phenylalanine, the CDR3 consists of 16 amino acids. Solely the CDR3 DNA is kept, with 48 bases framed from the first base. Sample: PBMCs, taken around atezolizumab (anti-PD-L1) treatment. The clonotype was recovered from a man aged 50-59 years with urothelial cancer. The chain is encoded by TRBV19 joined to TRBJ2-3, with 7 bases in between that match TRBD1. CDR3 sequence: CASSILTGVGADTQYF. The DNA is as follows: TGTGCCAGTAGTATCTTAACAGGGGTCGGTGCAGATACGCAGTATTTT.